This passage covers 14 T cell receptor beta chains from one sample sequenced in a study of shared clonotypes between healthy human individuals. Method: immunoSEQ multiplex PCR; TCRdb's copy keeps in-frame clones and lacks some. Among over 2 million clones listed, roughly 95% were seen once. As defined, naive CD8 cells were CD45RO-negative and positively selected for CCR7, with terminally differentiated effector memory CD45RA+ cells excluded. The sample consisted of naive CD8+ T cells sorted from blood. All receptors derive from a man in his late teens or twenties in good health.

The chain has TRBV11-2 and TRBJ2-3; 8 bases line up with TRBD2. With V trimmed by 5 bases and J by 2 bases, 6 bases remained unmatched. Per germline, CDR1 SGHAT and CDR2 FQNNGV. This CDR3 is 15 amino acids long. Here the CDR3 DNA reads TGTGCCAGCAGCCCTTTCGGGGGGGTCACAGATACGCAGTATTTT. It yields the protein CASSPFGGVTDTQYF. The whole variable domain, filled in from reference TRBV11-2 and TRBJ2-3, reads EAGVAQSPRYKIIEKRQSVAFWCNPISGHATLYWYQQILGQGPKLLIQFQNNGVVDDSQLPKDRFSAERLKGVDSTLKIQPAKLEDSAVYLCASSPFGGVTDTQYFGPGTRLTVL.

This clone was counted once. The chain joins TRBV9 to TRBJ2-1; the D gene is possibly TRBD2 (6 bases). CDR1 SGDLS and CDR2 YYNGEE come from the germline V gene. The CDR3 runs 18 residues. Deletions cut 3 bases from V and 7 bases from J, with 26 bases between. The CDR3 bases are TGTGCCAGCAGCGACCCGACCTTAGGACTATCATCCGGAAATGAGCAGTTCTTC. This sequence encodes CASSDPTLGLSSGNEQFF.

The chain is built from TRBV27 and TRBJ1-2; D call uncertain. This CDR3 is built from 14 residues. The germline CDR1 and CDR2 sequences are MNHEY and SMNVEV (reference sequence). The ends were cut back, 5 bases at V and 4 bases at J, with 14 bases in the middle. The DNA for the CDR3 is TGTGCCAGCAGTCCGCCTTCCGGGAGCTATGGCTACACCTTC. Protein sequence: CASSPPSGSYGYTF.

V and J are TRBV7-2 and TRBJ2-3; D is undetermined. Germline V lookup: CDR1 SGHTA, CDR2 FQGNSA. Trimming pared 5 bases from V and 2 bases from J, leaving 11 bases between. The CDR3 covers 14 residues. The CDR3 DNA follows: TGTGCCAGCAGCGTATTGGGCAACACAGATACGCAGTATTTT. Protein: CASSVLGNTDTQYF.

The chain employs TRBV29-1 and TRBJ1-6, with 10 bases matching TRBD1. The CDR3 contains 13 residues. Per germline, CDR1 SQVTM and CDR2 ANQGSEA. V was pared by 6 bases and J by 8 bases, with 4 bases of the junction left unmatched. The CDR3 sequence: CSVGGTGDSPLHF. In nucleotides, the CDR3 is TGCAGCGTCGGGGGGACAGGGGATTCACCCCTCCACTTT.

The CDR3 loop is CASSKQGSYEQYF. CDR3 coding DNA: TGTGCCAGCAGCAAACAGGGTTCTTACGAGCAGTACTTC. This chain uses TRBV5-4 with TRBJ2-7; weak D call: TRBD1 (6 bases). The CDR3 loop spans 13 amino acids. Per the germline V gene, CDR1 is SGHNT and CDR2 is YYREEE (reference sequence). Trimming took off 4 bases at V and 4 bases at J, with 12 bases between the two ends.

CDR3 nucleotides: TGTGCCATTGCGCGCGCGGATACGGGCGAGCAGTACTTC. Translating it yields CAIARADTGEQYF. This sequence joins TRBV10-3 and TRBJ2-7; D ambiguous. CDR1 is ENHRY, CDR2 SYGVKD, per germline. The CDR3 covers 13 residues. Between the trimmed V and J ends, which lost 9 bases and 6 bases, there was a span of 18 bases.

V usage is TRBV6-5 and J usage is TRBJ2-7; D is perhaps TRBD2 (6 bases). V lost 5 bases, J lost 3 bases, and 17 bases lay in between. Germline V gene lookup returns CDR1 MNHEY and CDR2 SVGAGI. The CDR3 is made up of 15 amino acids. Written as DNA, the CDR3 is TGTGCCAGCAGTCCCTTTGGGGGGAGTGGCTACGAGCAGTACTTC. It yields the protein CASSPFGGSGYEQYF.

The J gene is TRBJ2-7, the V gene TRBV10-3, with TRBD2 matching 9 bases. The CDR3 covers 15 residues. Germline CDR1 is ENHRY and CDR2 is SYGVKD. The junction had 6 bases not matched to a gene; V was cut back by 6 bases and J by 0 bases. The CDR3 nucleotides are TGTGCCATCAGCCCGACTAGCGGTCCCTCCTACGAGCAGTACTTC. Its translation: CAISPTSGPSYEQYF.

This clone has just a few counts. The same CDR3 arises from other DNA sequences in this sample as well. This chain uses TRBV20-1 with TRBJ1-1; no firm D call. The CDR3 is 11 amino acids. Germline assignment: CDR1 DFQATT and CDR2 SNEGSKA (reference sequence). Trimming stripped 2 bases from V and 0 bases from J, with 1 base between. The CDR3 DNA reads as TGCAGTGCTAGAATGAACACTGAAGCTTTCTTT. This translates into CSARMNTEAFF.

Of note for this clone: Different DNA sequences within this sample yield the same CDR3. This sequence joins TRBV7-2 and TRBJ2-7; TRBD2 matches at 11 bases. The length of the CDR3 is 15 residues. V shed 6 bases, J shed 0 bases, and the junction held 4 bases outside the gene matches. The germline CDR1 and CDR2 sequences are SGHTA and FQGNSA. In DNA, the CDR3 is TGTGCCAGCAGTTTTGGGACTAGCGGCTCCTACGAGCAGTACTTC. Its translation is CASSFGTSGSYEQYF.

The J gene is TRBJ2-1, the V gene TRBV19, with 9 bases aligning to TRBD1. The V gene's germline CDR1 is LNHDA and CDR2 SQIVND (reference sequence). The CDR3 loop spans 15 amino acids. After removal of 5 bases from V and 8 bases from J, the junction contained 10 bases not matched to a gene. The CDR3 loop reads CASSYWGTGLDEQFF. The CDR3, as DNA: TGTGCCAGTAGTTATTGGGGGACAGGGCTGGATGAGCAGTTCTTC.

The chain recombines TRBV27 with TRBJ1-5; D might be TRBD1 (5 bases). Trimming pared 5 bases from V and 2 bases from J, leaving 19 bases between. The CDR3 sequence is 17 residues long. Germline V gives CDR1 MNHEY, CDR2 SMNVEV (reference sequence). DNA of the CDR3: TGTGCCAGCAGTCCCCGGACAACGTATGTTGGCAATCAGCCCCAGCATTTT. Its translation is CASSPRTTYVGNQPQHF.

This clone turned up a few times. This sequence joins TRBV7-6 and TRBJ2-3, with D possibly being TRBD2 (5 bases). The ends were cut back, 1 base at V and 7 bases at J, with 6 bases in the middle. This CDR3 has 12 residues. Germline assignment: CDR1 SGHVS and CDR2 FNYEAQ. Here the CDR3 reads CASSLGENTQYF. The CDR3 DNA reads TGTGCCAGCAGCTTAGGGGAGAATACGCAGTATTTT.